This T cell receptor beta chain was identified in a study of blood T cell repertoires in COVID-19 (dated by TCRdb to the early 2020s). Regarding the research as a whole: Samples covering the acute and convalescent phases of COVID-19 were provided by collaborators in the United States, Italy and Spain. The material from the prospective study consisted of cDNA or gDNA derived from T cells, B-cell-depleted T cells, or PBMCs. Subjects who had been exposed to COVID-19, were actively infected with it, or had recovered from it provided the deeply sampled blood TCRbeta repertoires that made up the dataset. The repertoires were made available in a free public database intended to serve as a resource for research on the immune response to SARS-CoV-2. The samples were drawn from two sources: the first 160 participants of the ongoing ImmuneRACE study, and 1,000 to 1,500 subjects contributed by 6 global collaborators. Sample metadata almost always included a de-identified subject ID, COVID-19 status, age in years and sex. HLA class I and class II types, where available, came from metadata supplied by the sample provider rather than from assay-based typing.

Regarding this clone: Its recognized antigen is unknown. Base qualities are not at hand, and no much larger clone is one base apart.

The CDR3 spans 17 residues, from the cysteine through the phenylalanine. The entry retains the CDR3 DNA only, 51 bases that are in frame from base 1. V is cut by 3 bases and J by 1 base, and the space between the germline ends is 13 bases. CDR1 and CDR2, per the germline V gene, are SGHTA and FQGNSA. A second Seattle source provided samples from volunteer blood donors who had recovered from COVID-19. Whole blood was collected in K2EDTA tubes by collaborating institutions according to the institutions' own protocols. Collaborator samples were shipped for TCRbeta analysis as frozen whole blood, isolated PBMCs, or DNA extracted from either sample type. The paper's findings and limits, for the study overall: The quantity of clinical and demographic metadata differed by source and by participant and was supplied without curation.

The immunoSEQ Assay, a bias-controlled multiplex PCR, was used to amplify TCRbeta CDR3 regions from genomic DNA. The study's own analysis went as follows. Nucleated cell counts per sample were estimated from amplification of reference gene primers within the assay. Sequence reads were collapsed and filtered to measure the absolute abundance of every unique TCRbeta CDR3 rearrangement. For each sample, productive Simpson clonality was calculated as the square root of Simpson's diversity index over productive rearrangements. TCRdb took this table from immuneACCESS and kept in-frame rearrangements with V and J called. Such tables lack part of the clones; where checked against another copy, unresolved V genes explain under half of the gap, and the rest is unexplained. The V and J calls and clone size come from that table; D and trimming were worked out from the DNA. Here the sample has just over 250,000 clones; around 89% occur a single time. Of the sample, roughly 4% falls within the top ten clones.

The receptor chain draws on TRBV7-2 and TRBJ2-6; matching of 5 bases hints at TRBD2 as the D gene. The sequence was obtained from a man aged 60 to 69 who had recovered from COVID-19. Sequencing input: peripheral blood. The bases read TGTGCCAGCAGCTTCCCGGTGGGCGGGTCTGGGGCCAACGTCCTGACTTTC. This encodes CASSFPVGGSGANVLTF. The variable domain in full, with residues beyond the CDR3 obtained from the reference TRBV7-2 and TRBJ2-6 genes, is GAGVSQSPSNKVTEKGKDVELRCDPISGHTALYWYRQSLGQGLEFLIYFQGNSAPDKSGLPSDRFSAERTGGSVSTLTIQRTQQEDSAVYLCASSFPVGGSGANVLTFGAGSRLTVL.